This passage covers 3 T cell receptor beta chains from one sample sequenced in a study of post-analysis software for immune sequencing data (dated by TCRdb to between 2014 and 2016). General conclusions and limits of the study: Significantly higher frequencies in patients than in controls were found for several TRBV segments, including TRBV5-6, TRBV5-1 and TRBV20-1.

Receptor amplification or capture employed PCR. Sequencing was performed on an Illumina HiSeq 2500. To reduce PCR and sequencing biases, unique molecular identifiers were built into the TCR beta cDNA libraries. TCRdb itself trimmed the public reads at Q25 with fastp, ran MiXCR and retained productive beta chains. When rows share a CDR3 protein, they turn into one entry using the most common DNA and genes. For this sample there are some 700,000 distinct CDR3 sequences; 55% to 70% appear just once. The ten largest clones represent approximately 10% of the sample. These TCRs are of unknown antigen specificity. Input material: blood. Source of these receptors: a girl aged 2 to 10 with multiple sclerosis.

The chain is built from TRBV3-1 and TRBJ2-5, with a tentative D call TRBD1 (6 bases). Trimming stripped 3 bases from V and 0 bases from J, with 14 bases between. Germline lookup yields CDR1 LGHDT and CDR2 YNNKEL (reference sequence). There are 16 residues in the CDR3. CDR3 sequence reads: CASSQGQGSNQETQYF. CDR3 in DNA: TGTGCCAGCAGCCAGGGGCAGGGGTCGAACCAAGAGACCCAGTACTTC.

The V and J genes are TRBV10-3 and TRBJ2-7; the D gene could be TRBD1 or TRBD2 (5 bases each). This CDR3 comprises 14 residues. The germline V and J ends were trimmed by 4 bases and 0 bases, with 10 bases remaining between them. Germline V gene lookup returns CDR1 ENHRY and CDR2 SYGVKD. CDR3 nucleotide sequence: TGTGCCATCAGTGGACAGACTAACTCCTACGAGCAGTACTTC. Its translation is CAISGQTNSYEQYF.

The chain has TRBV2 and TRBJ2-1; D gene ambiguous. This CDR3 has 13 residues. Looked up from germline, CDR1 is SNHLY and CDR2 is FYNNEI. V was cut by 4 bases and J by 9 bases, with 13 bases left in between. The CDR3 reads CASSGEVDREQFF. In DNA form, the CDR3 reads TGTGCCAGCAGTGGTGAGGTGGATCGTGAGCAGTTCTTC.